Listed below are T cell receptor beta chains from one sample, sequenced in a study of blood T cell repertoires in COVID-19. The repertoire was sequenced with immunoSEQ multiplex PCR; TCRdb's copy has only in-frame clones and lacks some. The data hold about 250,000 clones, with approximately 90% observed a single time. Sequenced input: PBMCs or T cells enriched from blood (not recorded which). These receptors were taken from a man between 35 and 55 years old who had recovered from COVID-19. CDR3s include the opening cysteine and the closing phenylalanine or tryptophan.

>TRBJ2-7|TRBV3-1/TRBV3-2
CASSQAEGQGSPYEQYF
>TRBJ1-2|TRBV4-1
CASSQARGRENYGYTF
>TRBJ2-5|TRBV5-4
CASSLARGEQETQYF
>TRBJ2-3|TRBV4-3
CASSQDRIADTDTQYF
>TRBJ1-6|TRBV21-1
CASSTGGSYNSPLHF
>TRBJ2-3|TRBV5-1
CASTPRTSADTQYF
>TRBJ1-2|TRBV6-5
CASRGTGPYGYTF
>TRBJ2-3|TRBV14
CASSGLAATDTQYF
>TRBJ1-1|TRBV12-5
CASGQTGGTGLMAFF
>TRBJ1-1|TRBV28
CASRKGQADREAFF
>TRBJ2-2|TRBV19
CASSPRDRPTGELFF
>TRBJ2-7|TRBV23-1
CASSQSKRGQAYYEQYF
>TRBJ1-4|TRBV28
CASSSGGTATKLFF
>TRBJ1-1|TRBV29-1
CSAEVGQGMAEAFF
>TRBJ2-3|TRBV27
CASKQLAPLGYTDTQYF
>TRBJ1-5|TRBV19
CASSIQISNQPQHF
>TRBJ2-2|TRBV6-2/TRBV6-3
CASSYPSGEVNTGELFF
>TRBJ2-3|TRBV14
CASRSGTSTDTQYF
>TRBJ2-7|TRBV28
CASTTIDGYEQYF
>TRBJ1-6|TRBV7-2
CASRGSWDRGNNSPLHF
>TRBJ1-3|TRBV7-9
CASRLGALENTIYF
>TRBJ1-6|TRBV10-3
CAIKDSDNSPLHF